This T cell receptor beta chain appears in the sequencing data of a study of neurological immune-mediated disorders. Overall study context: Relapsing-remitting patients made up about 90% of the roughly 34 multiple sclerosis patients, and secondary progressive patients made up 3. Study conclusions and caveats: According to phylogenetic grouping, one related-CDR3 cluster, a possible signature, contained the repertoires of 18 of 34 multiple sclerosis patients. The study found the most TCR clonal expansion in HTLV-1-associated myelopathy and the least in multiple sclerosis, below healthy controls.

The V end lost 2 bases, the J end lost 10 bases, and 21 bases lay between the germline ends. This CDR3 spans 15 amino acids. The germline CDR1 and CDR2 sequences are DFQATT and SNEGSKA (reference sequence). The method for making cDNA was 5'RACE, and it used 10-nucleotide random UMIs. One entry per CDR3 protein, called by TCRdb with MiXCR from the 5' RACE reads. This table holds over 60,000 distinct CDR3 sequences, roughly 4.7% found once. This clonotype was counted at least ten times. Its antigen is not known. The clonotype comes from a woman aged 25 to 39 with multiple sclerosis. The source material was PBMCs. This chain uses TRBV20-1 with TRBJ2-1; D is possibly TRBD1 or TRBD2 (5 bases each). The CDR3 reads CSARRPQWGSWEQFF. CDR3 sequence (DNA): TGCAGTGCTAGACGCCCCCAGTGGGGGAGCTGGGAGCAGTTCTTC.